These 9 T cell receptor beta chains were sequenced from one sample in a study of cytomegalovirus exposure and HLA in healthy donors. Measured with immunoSEQ multiplex PCR; TCRdb has only the in-frame clones, and not every one. The sample yields some 170,000 clones, approximately 89% seen once. The sequenced sample was PBMCs. The receptors derive from a man between 25 and 39 years old in good health and CMV-seropositive.

This clone is a singleton in its sample. This rearrangement joins TRBV30 to TRBJ2-7; 7 bases align to TRBD2. Germline-derived CDR1 and CDR2 are GTSNPN and SVGIG (reference sequence). This CDR3 contains 14 residues. After removal of 0 bases from V and 4 bases from J, the junction contained 6 bases not matched to a gene. DNA for the CDR3: TGTGCCTGGAGTGTGGGGGGGTCGGGATACGAGCAGTACTTC. Translation gives CAWSVGGSGYEQYF. The full variable domain, rest sourced from reference TRBV30 and TRBJ2-7, is SQTIHQWPATLVQPVGSPLSLECTVEGTSNPNLYWYRQAAGRGLQLLFYSVGIGQISSEVPQNLSASRPQDRQFILSSKKLLLSDSGFYLCAWSVGGSGYEQYFGPGTRLTVT.

The CDR3 coding sequence is TGTGCCAGCAGCTTAGGATTTACTGGCGAGCAGTACTTC. Protein: CASSLGFTGEQYF. The chain carries TRBV11-2 and TRBJ2-7; D is unresolved. The germline gives CDR1 SGHAT, CDR2 FQNNGV. This CDR3 region has 13 residues. The V gene lost 1 base and the J gene lost 6 bases, with 10 bases spanning the gap.

The chain joins TRBV4-2 to TRBJ1-4; D gene unclear. Germline V gene lookup returns CDR1 LGHNA and CDR2 YNFKEQ. The CDR3 is 13 residues long. V was clipped by 0 bases and J by 6 bases, with 5 bases between them. In nucleotides, the CDR3 is TGTGCCAGCAGCCAAGATCGGGATGAAAAACTGTTTTTT. As protein: CASSQDRDEKLFF.

As concerns this clone: The identical CDR3 is also encoded by other nucleotide sequences in the sample. This rearrangement joins TRBV7-9 to TRBJ1-2; 10 nucleotides align to TRBD1. Germline V gene data show CDR1 as SEHNR and CDR2 as FQNEAQ (reference sequence). Unmatched junction bases numbered 0, after V lost 3 bases and J lost 2 bases. There are 14 residues in the CDR3. CDR3 in amino acids: CASSLGQGNYGYTF. Written as DNA, the CDR3 is TGTGCCAGCAGCTTGGGACAGGGGAACTATGGCTACACCTTC.

The rearrangement uses TRBV13 and TRBJ2-5; no clear D gene. The V and J ends lost 8 bases and 2 bases respectively, with 9 bases between them. This CDR3 spans 12 amino acids. Germline loops: CDR1 PRHDT, CDR2 FYEKMQ (reference sequence). CDR3 sequence reads: CASGLFQETQYF. The CDR3 DNA reads TGTGCCAGCGGCCTTTTTCAAGAGACCCAGTACTTC.

The chain links TRBV27 to TRBJ1-2; D perhaps matches TRBD1 (5 bases). Germline V gene lookup returns CDR1 MNHEY and CDR2 SMNVEV (reference sequence). V lost 6 bases to trimming and J lost 2 bases, with 13 bases between them. CDR3 length: 14 residues. The DNA of the CDR3 is TGTGCCAGCAGACGCCTTGACAGCAACTATGGCTACACCTTC. Its protein is CASRRLDSNYGYTF.

This clone was observed a few times. The junction departs from the called germline gene at one end, perhaps through a read error. Here the CDR3 reads CASSYRRGSSDEQYF. The DNA of the CDR3 is TGTGCCAGCAGCTACCGAAGGGGATCCTCCGACGAGCAGTACTTC. The V gene is TRBV11-3, the J gene TRBJ2-7; tentative D call: TRBD1 (5 bases). The CDR3 is 15 residues long. In germline, CDR1 is SGHNT, CDR2 YENEEA.

The chain couples TRBV27 to TRBJ2-5; D call uncertain. Germline V gives CDR1 MNHEY, CDR2 SMNVEV (reference sequence). Trimming took 4 bases from V and 5 from J, leaving 14 bases between them. CDR3 length: 14 amino acids. CDR3 DNA sequence: TGTGCCAGCAGTTCCCTTAGCCCGTGGGAGACCCAGTACTTC. Protein product: CASSSLSPWETQYF.

This clone is a singleton in its sample. The V call is TRBV18, the J call TRBJ2-5, with D unresolved. Trimming pared 2 bases from V and 2 bases from J, leaving 6 bases between. CDR3 length equals 13 residues. CDR1 KGHSH and CDR2 LQKENI come from the germline V gene. The CDR3 coding sequence is TGTGCCAGCTCACCAATCCCGCAAGAGACCCAGTACTTC. Protein: CASSPIPQETQYF.